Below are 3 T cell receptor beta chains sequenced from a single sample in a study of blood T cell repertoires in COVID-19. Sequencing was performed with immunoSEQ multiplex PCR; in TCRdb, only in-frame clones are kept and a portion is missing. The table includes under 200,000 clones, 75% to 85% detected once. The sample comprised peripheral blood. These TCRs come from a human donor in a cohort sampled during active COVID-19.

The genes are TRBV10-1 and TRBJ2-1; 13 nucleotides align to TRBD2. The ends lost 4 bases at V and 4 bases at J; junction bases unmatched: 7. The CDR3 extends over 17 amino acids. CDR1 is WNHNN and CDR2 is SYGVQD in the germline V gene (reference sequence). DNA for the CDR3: TGCGCCAGCAGTGGTCCCGGGACTAGCGGGATGTACAATGAGCAGTTCTTC. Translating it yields CASSGPGTSGMYNEQFF.

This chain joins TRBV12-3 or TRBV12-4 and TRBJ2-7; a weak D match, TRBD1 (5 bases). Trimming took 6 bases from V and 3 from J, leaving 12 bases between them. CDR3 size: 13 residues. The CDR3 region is CASSRGANYEQYF. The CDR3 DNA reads TGTGCCAGCAGCCGTGGGGCTAACTACGAGCAGTACTTC.

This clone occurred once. CDR3 sequence (DNA): TGTGCCAGCAGCTTATCTAGCGGGGGACCAGAGACCCAGTACTTC. Residues: CASSLSSGGPETQYF. This chain links TRBV7-3 with TRBJ2-5; 10 positions match TRBD2. Looked up from germline, CDR1 is SGHTA and CDR2 is FQGTGA. V was clipped by 2 bases and J by 4 bases; unmatched bases: 4. This CDR3 comprises 15 residues.